The sequence of this T cell receptor beta chain was determined in a study of Graves' ophthalmopathy and Graves' hyperthyroidism. CDR1 and CDR2 from the germline V gene are ENHRY and SYGVKD. CDR3 size: 16 residues. V lost 9 bases and J lost 3, with 23 bases in between. Amplified material comprised TCR beta CDR3 regions derived from RNA transcripts. First-round RT-PCR with HTBI primers preceded a second-round multiplex PCR. TCRdb redid the calling of the multiplex PCR reads with MiXCR, one entry per CDR3 protein. The table records more than 1,000,000 distinct CDR3 sequences, 36% of them present only once. Diagnostic conclusions were grounded in clinical symptoms, serum thyroxine, TRAb, thyroid ultrasound and orbital computed tomography.

The sample comprised peripheral blood or thyroid tissue (not recorded which). The sequence was obtained from an adult man with Graves' hyperthyroidism. The chain employs TRBV10-3 and TRBJ1-1, with a possible D match to TRBD1 (5 bases). The CDR3 DNA is TGTGCCATTAAGAACGATAGCGGGACCGGCGACACTGAAGCTTTCTTT. Translated, it gives CAIKNDSGTGDTEAFF.